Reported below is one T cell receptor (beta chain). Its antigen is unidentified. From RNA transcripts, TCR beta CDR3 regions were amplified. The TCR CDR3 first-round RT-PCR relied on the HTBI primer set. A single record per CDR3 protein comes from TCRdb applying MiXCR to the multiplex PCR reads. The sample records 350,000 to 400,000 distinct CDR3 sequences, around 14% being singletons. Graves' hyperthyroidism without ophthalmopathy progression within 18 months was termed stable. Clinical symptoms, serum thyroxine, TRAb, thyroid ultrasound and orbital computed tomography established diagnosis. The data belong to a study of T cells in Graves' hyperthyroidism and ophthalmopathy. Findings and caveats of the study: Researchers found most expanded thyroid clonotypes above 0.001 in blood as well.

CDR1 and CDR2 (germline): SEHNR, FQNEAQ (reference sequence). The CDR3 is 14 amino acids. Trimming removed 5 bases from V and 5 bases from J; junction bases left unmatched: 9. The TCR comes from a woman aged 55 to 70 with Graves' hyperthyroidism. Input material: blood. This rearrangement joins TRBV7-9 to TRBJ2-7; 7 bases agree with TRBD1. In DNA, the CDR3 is TGTGCCAGCAGCCTAGGGGGACAGAACCACGAGCAGTACTTC. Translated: CASSLGGQNHEQYF.